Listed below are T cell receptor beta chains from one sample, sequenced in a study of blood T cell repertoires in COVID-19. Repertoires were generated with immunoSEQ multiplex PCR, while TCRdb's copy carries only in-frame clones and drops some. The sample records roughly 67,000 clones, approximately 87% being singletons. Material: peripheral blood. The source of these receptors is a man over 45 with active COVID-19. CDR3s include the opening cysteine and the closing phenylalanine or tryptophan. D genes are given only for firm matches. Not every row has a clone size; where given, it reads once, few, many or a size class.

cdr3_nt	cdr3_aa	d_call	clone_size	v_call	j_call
TGTGCCAGCAGCCGGACGGACACCTACGAGCAGTACTTC	CASSRTDTYEQYF	-	-	TRBV7-2	TRBJ2-7
TGTGCCAGCAGTGCCGGGACAGCAACTAATGAAAAACTGTTTTTT	CASSAGTATNEKLFF	TRBD1	-	TRBV25-1	TRBJ1-4
TGTGCCAGCAGCCGACTAGCGGGGGGGCAGGGGACCCAGTACTTC	CASSRLAGGQGTQYF	TRBD2	-	TRBV7-6	TRBJ2-5
TGTGCCAGCAGCTTACAACAGGGGATCGCAGATACGCAGTATTTT	CASSLQQGIADTQYF	TRBD1	-	TRBV7-2	TRBJ2-3
TGTGCCACCAGCAGACCGCCTGCGACAGCTTACAATGAGCAGTTCTTC	CATSRPPATAYNEQFF	-	-	TRBV15	TRBJ2-1
TGCGCCAGCAGCTTGGCGGGAAACTCCTACGAGCAGTACTTC	CASSLAGNSYEQYF	-	-	TRBV5-1	TRBJ2-7
TGTGCCAGCAGCCACCCGGGACAGGGCACCTCACCCCTCCACTTT	CASSHPGQGTSPLHF	TRBD1	-	TRBV6-6	TRBJ1-6
TGTGCCAGCAACGACAGGACAAATGAAAAACTGTTTTTT	CASNDRTNEKLFF	-	-	TRBV7-9	TRBJ1-4
TGTGCCAGCAGCCAAGGGGTGGAGGTTGAAGCTTTCTTT	CASSQGVEVEAFF	-	-	TRBV3-1/TRBV3-2	TRBJ1-1
TGTGCCAGCAGCGCTCTAGGATCCTTGGAGACCCAGTACTTC	CASSALGSLETQYF	-	-	TRBV9	TRBJ2-5
TGTGCCAGCAGTCTCCGGGACTTTTACGAGCAGTACTTC	CASSLRDFYEQYF	-	-	TRBV28	TRBJ2-7
TGTGCCATCACCGGGGGACTTGGGACGGCCCACGAGCAGTACTTC	CAITGGLGTAHEQYF	-	-	TRBV10-3	TRBJ2-7
TGTGCCAGCAGCCGGCCCGGAGGGCAAAGCTCCTACGAGCAGTACTTC	CASSRPGGQSSYEQYF	-	-	TRBV4-2	TRBJ2-7
TGTGCCAGCAGCTTGTTTCCCCGGGGGGGCGGCAATGAGCAGTTCTTC	CASSLFPRGGGNEQFF	TRBD2	-	TRBV5-4	TRBJ2-1
TGTGCCAGCTCAAGTTCCGGGACTAGCGGGAGGGCCTCGTTTACTCGAAACACAGATACGCAGTATTTT	CASSSSGTSGRASFTRNTDTQYF	TRBD2	-	TRBV18	TRBJ2-3
TGTGCCAGCGGGGGGACTACCTACGAGCAGTACTTC	CASGGTTYEQYF	TRBD2	-	TRBV13	TRBJ2-7
TGTGCCAGTAGTATAATGGGAGACAGGCGGTACGAGCAGTACTTC	CASSIMGDRRYEQYF	-	-	TRBV19	TRBJ2-7
TGTGCCAGCAGCTTAGTGTCCCGGAGGAACACTGAAGCTTTCTTT	CASSLVSRRNTEAFF	-	-	TRBV7-9	TRBJ1-1
TGTGCCAGCAGCTTAGATGTAGGGACATACGAGCAGTACTTC	CASSLDVGTYEQYF	-	once	TRBV11-3	TRBJ2-7
TGTGCCAGCAGGTCCCAGAACAAAAACATTCAGTACTTC	CASRSQNKNIQYF	-	-	TRBV28	TRBJ2-4
TGTGCCAGCAGCTTAGTTAGCGGGAGTCCCACAGATACGCAGTATTTT	CASSLVSGSPTDTQYF	TRBD2	-	TRBV7-6	TRBJ2-3
TGTGCCAGCAGCGATATTTCGGGACTAGCATACAATGAGCAGTTCTTC	CASSDISGLAYNEQFF	TRBD2	-	TRBV7-8	TRBJ2-1
TGCGCCAGCAGACCCTTCTATGGAGACCACTCCAGCATGCACTATGGCTACACCTTC	CASRPFYGDHSSMHYGYTF	-	few	TRBV23-1	TRBJ1-2
TGTGCCAGCACCTCACCCGGGACAGGAGTCCCCTACGAGCAGTACTTC	CASTSPGTGVPYEQYF	TRBD1	once	TRBV28	TRBJ2-7
TGTGCCAGCAGCTTAGTAGGTGGGATCGGGGGTGAGCAGTTCTTC	CASSLVGGIGGEQFF	-	-	TRBV7-2	TRBJ2-1
TGCGCCAGCAGCGGGGGCCAGGGAGGGCCCAATGAGCAGTTCTTC	CASSGGQGGPNEQFF	-	-	TRBV5-1	TRBJ2-1
TGTGCCAGCAGTCCGGGTCTAAACACTGAAGCTTTCTTT	CASSPGLNTEAFF	-	-	TRBV11-2	TRBJ1-1
TGTGCCAGCATCGGGACTGCTAGCTCCTACGAGCAGTACTTC	CASIGTASSYEQYF	-	-	TRBV2	TRBJ2-7
TGTGCCACAAAGACAGGGGGGAGCACGGGAACCTACGAGCAGTACTTC	CATKTGGSTGTYEQYF	TRBD1	-	TRBV28	TRBJ2-7
TGTGCCAGCAGCTTGGAAGGGGGCTTGTACGAGCAGTACTTC	CASSLEGGLYEQYF	TRBD1	-	TRBV13	TRBJ2-7
TGTGCCAGCAGCTTTTTACTAGCCAGCCCTCAGTACTTC	CASSFLLASPQYF	-	-	TRBV11-2	TRBJ2-5